This is a list of T cell receptor beta chains from one sample in a study of blood T cell repertoires in COVID-19. Sequencing was performed with immunoSEQ multiplex PCR; in TCRdb, only in-frame clones are kept and a portion is missing. The sample has 350,000 to 500,000 clones, roughly 88% seen once; the top ten hold approximately 1.3%. The sequencing sample was made of PBMCs or T cells enriched from blood (not recorded which). Receptors originate from a young woman who had been exposed to COVID-19. Both conserved end residues are part of each CDR3. Fields, in order: V gene, J gene, CDR3 length, D gene, clone size, CDR3 protein, CDR3 DNA. D genes are given only for firm matches. Rows may omit the clone size; those that give it use once, few, many or a size class.

TRBV28	TRBJ2-7	16	TRBD2	-	CASSLSMRRGAYEQYF	TGTGCCAGCAGTTTATCAATGAGGCGGGGGGCCTACGAGCAGTACTTC
TRBV5-1	TRBJ2-1	17	TRBD2	-	CASSLASGSTVAGEQFF	TGCGCCAGCAGCTTGGCATCCGGGAGTACCGTAGCGGGTGAGCAGTTCTTC
TRBV6-5	TRBJ2-3	12	-	-	CATPSPQDTQYF	TGTGCCACACCTTCCCCCCAGGATACGCAGTATTTT
TRBV5-8	TRBJ2-7	14	TRBD2	-	CASSLEAAGGEQYF	TGTGCCAGCAGCTTGGAGGCAGCCGGGGGGGAGCAGTACTTC
TRBV18	TRBJ2-7	16	-	-	CASSPPNTRVGYEQYF	TGTGCCAGCTCACCACCAAATACCAGGGTTGGGTACGAGCAGTACTTC
TRBV4-2	TRBJ2-5	17	TRBD2	-	CASSQGLETSGQETQYF	TGTGCCAGCAGCCAAGGTCTTGAGACTAGCGGACAAGAGACCCAGTACTTC
TRBV10-3	TRBJ2-3	14	-	-	CAISGGGGTDTQYF	TGTGCCATCAGTGGGGGGGGCGGCACAGATACGCAGTATTTT
TRBV30	TRBJ1-6	13	TRBD1	-	CAWSATGDSPLHF	TGTGCCTGGAGTGCGACAGGGGATTCACCCCTCCACTTT
TRBV3-1/TRBV3-2	TRBJ2-7	14	-	-	CASSRTGISYEQYF	TGTGCCAGCAGCCGAACAGGGATCTCCTACGAGCAGTACTTC
TRBV7-6	TRBJ2-3	14	-	-	CASSLGVGLDTQYF	TGTGCCAGCAGCTTAGGGGTGGGACTGGATACGCAGTATTTT
TRBV4-1	TRBJ2-2	17	-	-	CASSQAASGEPPGELFF	TGCGCCAGCAGCCAAGCAGCTTCGGGGGAGCCCCCCGGGGAGCTGTTTTTT
TRBV5-1	TRBJ1-5	16	TRBD1	-	CASSLRKTQGDQPQHF	TGCGCCAGCAGCCTAAGAAAGACCCAGGGGGATCAGCCCCAGCATTTT
TRBV5-1	TRBJ2-3	20	TRBD2	-	CASSLLPGTSGSSLTDTQYF	TGCGCCAGCAGCCTACTCCCCGGGACTAGCGGGAGTAGTCTCACAGATACGCAGTATTTT
TRBV5-8	TRBJ2-7	14	TRBD2	-	CASSWTSGSYEQYF	TGTGCCAGCAGCTGGACTAGCGGATCCTACGAGCAGTACTTC
TRBV28	TRBJ2-5	17	-	-	CASSLPQQGGNQETQYF	TGTGCCAGCAGCTTACCGCAACAGGGGGGGAACCAAGAGACCCAGTACTTC
TRBV19	TRBJ2-1	13	-	once	CASSIFDSTEQFF	TGTGCCAGTAGTATTTTCGACTCGACTGAGCAGTTCTTC
TRBV6-5	TRBJ1-2	15	-	few	CASSYSIQGIYGYTF	TGTGCCAGCAGTTACTCGATTCAGGGGATCTATGGCTACACCTTC
TRBV5-1	TRBJ2-1	15	TRBD2	-	CASSGGLAVYNEQFF	TGCGCCAGCAGCGGCGGACTAGCGGTCTACAATGAGCAGTTCTTC